One and the same sample provided the 24 T cell receptor beta chains below, sequenced in a study of T cell repertoires in cytomegalovirus infection. These receptors' targets are unknown. TCRdb re-derived calls from the reads in MiXCR, one entry per CDR3 protein. The sample carries approximately 220,000 distinct CDR3 sequences, around two fifths recorded once. The sequences come from CD8+ T cells from cultured PBMCs, collected from culture after CMV antigen stimulation. These receptors all come from a human donor in good health (CMV status not recorded). Some clones in this sample may be carry-over from other donors' samples.

Ten or more counts support this clonotype. This chain connects TRBV7-2 to TRBJ2-5, with D perhaps matching TRBD1 (6 bases). Trimming left V 3 bases short and J 3 bases short, with 11 bases between. The CDR3 runs 14 residues. Looked up from germline, CDR1 is SGHTA and CDR2 is FQGNSA. The CDR3 is CASSLNRVEETQYF. CDR3 sequence (DNA): TGTGCCAGCAGCTTGAACAGGGTTGAAGAGACCCAGTACTTC. The whole variable domain, remainder taken from reference TRBV7-2 and TRBJ2-5, is GAGVSQSPSNKVTEKGKDVELRCDPISGHTALYWYRQSLGQGLEFLIYFQGNSAPDKSGLPSDRFSAERTGGSVSTLTIQRTQQEDSAVYLCASSLNRVEETQYFGPGTRLLVL.

This clonotype was recorded at least ten times. The genes are TRBV28 and TRBJ1-1; 8 positions match TRBD1. CDR3 length equals 16 residues. In germline, CDR1 is MDHEN, CDR2 SYDVKM. Losses at the gene ends were 7 bases for V and 3 bases for J; bases not matched to a gene: 13. CDR3 DNA sequence: TGTGCCAGCACGCCTTATGGACAGGGAGGGGACACTGAAGCTTTCTTT. It is translated as CASTPYGQGGDTEAFF.

The chain employs TRBV10-3 and TRBJ2-5; tentative D call: TRBD2 (6 bases). V gave up 0 bases and J gave up 4 bases, with 18 bases separating them. The CDR3 runs to 17 residues. Germline V CDR1 and CDR2: ENHRY, SYGVKD. The CDR3 loop is CAISESEASEEGETQYF. The CDR3 region has the DNA TGTGCCATCAGTGAGTCCGAGGCTAGCGAGGAGGGAGAGACCCAGTACTTC.

This clonotype appeared a few times. The J gene is TRBJ1-4, the V gene TRBV4-1; D not certain. This CDR3 is built from 14 residues. The germline V gene encodes CDR1 MGHRA and CDR2 YSYEKL. The germline V and J ends were trimmed by 1 base and 7 bases, with 10 bases remaining between them. The CDR3 loop reads CASSQGVPGEKLFF. The CDR3 DNA sequence: TGCGCCAGCAGCCAAGGTGTCCCGGGTGAAAAACTGTTTTTT.

This clonotype has more than one count but fewer than ten. The CDR3 spells CASSLDSWTANPFSGNTIYF. In DNA, the CDR3 is TGTGCCAGCAGTCTCGACTCATGGACAGCCAATCCTTTCTCTGGAAACACCATATATTTT. The chain uses TRBV28 and TRBJ1-3; D is perhaps TRBD1 (6 bases). Trimming left V 5 bases short and J 0 bases short, with 26 bases between. The CDR3 consists of 20 residues. Per germline, CDR1 MDHEN and CDR2 SYDVKM.

The rearrangement uses TRBV6-5 and TRBJ2-5; TRBD1 matches 8 bases. Germline CDR1 is MNHEY and CDR2 is SVGAGI. V lost 4 bases to trimming and J lost 7 bases; unmatched junction nucleotides: 8. This CDR3 has 14 residues. The CDR3 reads CASSSETGVPTQYF. The CDR3 nucleotides are TGTGCCAGCAGTTCAGAGACAGGGGTCCCGACCCAGTACTTC.

This chain connects TRBV5-1 to TRBJ1-4; D remains unclear. The CDR3 extends over 13 amino acids. The V and J ends lost 7 bases and 0 bases respectively, with 7 bases between them. From germline, CDR1 is SGHRS and CDR2 YFSETQ. The CDR3 here is CASLDPTNEKLFF. Here the CDR3 DNA reads TGCGCCAGCCTGGACCCAACTAATGAAAAACTGTTTTTT. The whole variable domain, filled in from reference TRBV5-1 and TRBJ1-4, reads KAGVTQTPRYLIKTRGQQVTLSCSPISGHRSVSWYQQTPGQGLQFLFEYFSETQRNKGNFPGRFSGRQFSNSRSEMNVSTLELGDSALYLCASLDPTNEKLFFGSGTQLSVL.

This clonotype was picked up many times. V usage is TRBV7-2 and J usage is TRBJ2-1, with 8 nucleotides matching TRBD2. V shed 11 bases and J 3 bases; nucleotides not matched to a gene: 9. Germline CDR1 and CDR2: SGHTA and FQGNSA. CDR3 size: 14 residues. In DNA form, the CDR3 reads TGTGCCCCCGGGGGGGACGGGGGCTACAATGAGCAGTTCTTC. As protein: CAPGGDGGYNEQFF.

In its sample, this clonotype was seen once. The rearrangement joins TRBV2 to TRBJ2-7; D not certain. The V and J ends lost 8 bases and 4 bases respectively, with 18 bases between them. This CDR3 has 14 amino acids. Looked up from germline, CDR1 is SNHLY and CDR2 is FYNNEI. The CDR3: CASSRPVPLYEQYF. CDR3 DNA: TGTGCCAGCTCTCGGCCTGTACCCCTTTACGAGCAGTACTTC.

The chain has TRBV4-1 and TRBJ2-1; D ambiguous. The germline V gene has CDR1 MGHRA and CDR2 YSYEKL. Trimming took 0 bases from V and 8 from J, leaving 11 bases between them. This CDR3 contains 14 residues. The CDR3 nucleotides read TGCGCCAGCAGCCAAGAGGGTTGGCGCGATGAGCAGTTCTTC. This translates into CASSQEGWRDEQFF.

This chain joins TRBV20-1 and TRBJ2-2; possible D gene TRBD2, 6 bases. Trimming pared 0 bases from V and 4 bases from J, leaving 15 bases between. The germline gives CDR1 DFQATT, CDR2 SNEGSKA (reference sequence). The CDR3 extends over 16 amino acids. CDR3 bases: TGCAGTGCTAGAGATCGGGGGAGAATAGGCACCGGGGAGCTGTTTTTT. Translating gives CSARDRGRIGTGELFF.

The CDR3 region has the DNA TGTGCCAGCAGGGAGGGACCTTCCTCTGGAAACACCATATATTTT. It encodes CASREGPSSGNTIYF. The genes are TRBV2 and TRBJ1-3; D might be TRBD1 (5 bases). CDR3 length: 15 residues. Trimming removed 6 bases at V and 0 bases at J, with 12 bases between. Germline CDR1 is SNHLY and CDR2 is FYNNEI.

Ten or more counts support this clonotype. This chain uses TRBV7-6 with TRBJ1-1, with TRBD1 matching 7 bases. The germline V gene has CDR1 SGHVS and CDR2 FNYEAQ. The CDR3 loop spans 15 amino acids. V was pared by 4 bases and J by 0 bases, with 5 bases of the junction left unmatched. This CDR3 is CASSSSQGVNTEAFF. CDR3 in DNA: TGTGCCAGCAGCTCCTCTCAGGGGGTGAACACTGAAGCTTTCTTT. The full variable domain, its missing parts supplied by reference TRBV7-6 and TRBJ1-1, is GAGVSQSPRYKVTKRGQDVALRCDPISGHVSLYWYRQALGQGPEFLTYFNYEAQQDKSGLPNDRFSAERPEGSISTLTIQRTEQRDSAMYRCASSSSQGVNTEAFFGQGTRLTVV.

The chain employs TRBV15 and TRBJ2-7; 11 bases match TRBD2. CDR3 length: 15 residues. Germline V gene sequence: CDR1 LNHNV, CDR2 YYDKDF (reference sequence). The V gene end was trimmed by 0 bases and the J gene end by 3 bases; junction bases not matched to a gene: 1. Written as DNA, the CDR3 is TGTGCCACCAGCAGAGAAACTAGCGGGAGCTACGAGCAGTACTTC. It translates to CATSRETSGSYEQYF.

This clonotype was detected only a few times. This chain connects TRBV6-5 to TRBJ2-1; 8 bases map to TRBD1. Germline-derived CDR1 and CDR2 are MNHEY and SVGAGI. V shed 0 bases and J 2 bases; nucleotides not matched to a gene: 15. This CDR3 has 20 residues. In DNA form, the CDR3 reads TGTGCCAGCAGTTACTCGACAGAACAGGGGGTCCAAGGCCCCTACAATGAGCAGTTCTTC. Its protein product is CASSYSTEQGVQGPYNEQFF.

The V and J genes are TRBV4-1 and TRBJ2-7, with 14 bases that match TRBD2. Germline V gene lookup returns CDR1 MGHRA and CDR2 YSYEKL. V lost 1 base, J lost 4 bases, and 0 bases stayed unmatched. This CDR3 has 15 residues. The CDR3 sequence: CASSQGTSGRYEQYF. CDR3 sequence (DNA): TGCGCCAGCAGCCAAGGGACTAGCGGGAGGTACGAGCAGTACTTC.

The rearrangement joins TRBV9 to TRBJ2-7; 7 bases agree with TRBD1. The germline gives CDR1 SGDLS, CDR2 YYNGEE. V gave up 4 bases and J gave up 3 bases; unmatched junction bases: 7. The CDR3 has 14 residues. The CDR3 spells CASSIGTEDYEQYF. The CDR3 coding sequence is TGTGCCAGCAGCATAGGGACAGAGGACTACGAGCAGTACTTC.

This chain links TRBV19 with TRBJ2-1, with 13 bases that match TRBD2. CDR3 length equals 18 residues. Looked up from germline, CDR1 is LNHDA and CDR2 is SQIVND (reference sequence). With 8 bases clipped from V and 6 bases from J, the junction kept 16 bases outside the gene matches. The CDR3 sequence: CASADSQTSGGRGNEQFF. CDR3 bases: TGTGCCAGTGCCGATTCCCAGACTAGCGGGGGGCGGGGCAATGAGCAGTTCTTC.

V and J are TRBV6-1 and TRBJ2-7, with D tentatively TRBD1 or TRBD2 (5 bases each). CDR1 is MNHNS and CDR2 is SASEGT in the germline V gene. Trimming removed 8 bases from V and 2 bases from J, with 13 bases in between. CDR3 size: 13 residues. In nucleotides, the CDR3 is TGTGCCAGCCTCGGGCGAGGGGCCTACGAGCAGTACTTC. Its translation: CASLGRGAYEQYF.

This chain connects TRBV6-5 to TRBJ2-7; D not certain. There are 15 residues in the CDR3. Germline CDR1 and CDR2: MNHEY and SVGAGI. V was shortened by 0 bases and J by 1 base, with 10 bases between the two germline ends. This CDR3 reads CASSYSYGPSYEQYF. CDR3 nucleotides: TGTGCCAGCAGTTACTCATACGGGCCATCCTACGAGCAGTACTTC.

This chain links TRBV28 with TRBJ1-5; 7 bases match TRBD1. Germline trimming cut 5 bases from V and 4 bases from J; bases unmatched to any gene: 14. CDR1 and CDR2 from the germline V gene are MDHEN and SYDVKM. The CDR3 has 17 residues. The CDR3 here is CASSVRQGAGRNQPQHF. The CDR3 nucleotides are TGTGCCAGCAGTGTTAGACAGGGAGCGGGAAGAAATCAGCCCCAGCATTTT.

This clonotype was counted only a few times. The CDR3, as DNA: TGTGCCAGCAGTGAGGGACTTCGAAGGGTAGAGTTCTTC. It is translated as CASSEGLRRVEFF. This rearrangement joins TRBV25-1 to TRBJ2-1, with D possibly matching TRBD2 (6 bases). Trimming pared 3 bases from V and 14 bases from J, leaving 17 bases between. Germline loops: CDR1 MGHDK, CDR2 SYGVNS. The CDR3 is made up of 13 amino acids.

Turning to this clonotype: Given a much more abundant clone one base away, this may be a read error. V gene TRBV7-2 combines with J gene TRBJ2-1; D possibly corresponds to TRBD2 (5 bases). Looked up from germline, CDR1 is SGHTA and CDR2 is FQGNSA. This CDR3 is 15 amino acids long. The CDR3 here is CASTRGLGHYNAQFF. The CDR3 DNA sequence: TGTGCCAGCACCCGAGGGTTAGGGCACTACAATGCGCAGTTCTTC.

This clonotype was seen more than once but under ten times. This chain joins TRBV20-1 and TRBJ2-7; the match to TRBD1 covers 7 bases. The CDR3 totals 12 residues. The trim removed 6 bases at V and 3 bases at J, leaving 5 bases unmatched. Germline V gene sequence: CDR1 DFQATT, CDR2 SNEGSKA (reference sequence). The CDR3 loop is CSAPDRVYEQYF. The CDR3 DNA reads TGCAGTGCACCAGACAGGGTCTACGAGCAGTACTTC.